This T cell receptor (beta chain) originates from a study of blood T cell repertoires in COVID-19. Overall study: Both acute and convalescent COVID-19 samples were obtained from the United States, Italy and Spain.

Original handling: For nucleated cells, counts were estimated from reference gene primer amplification. Profiling relied on immunoSEQ multiplex PCR, and the TCRdb table lists in-frame clones only, not all of them. V and J calls plus clone size are reproduced from that table; the DNA served to infer D and trimming. The data show over 150,000 clones, about four fifths seen once. A single count supports this clone. The CDR3 has 17 amino acids. Germline V gene lookup returns CDR1 SGDLS and CDR2 YYNGEE. V lost 0 bases and J lost 0; bases outside the gene matches: 3. The gene calls are TRBV9 and TRBJ2-1; TRBD2 matches 10 bases. The specimen sequenced was peripheral blood. The origin of this receptor is a woman aged 55-75 years with acute or convalescent COVID-19. The CDR3 here is CASSVGASGSSYNEQFF. CDR3 DNA: TGTGCCAGCAGCGTAGGGGCTAGCGGGAGCTCCTACAATGAGCAGTTCTTC.